Reported below is one T cell receptor (beta chain). The germline V gene has CDR1 MNHNS and CDR2 SASEGT. CDR3 length: 17 residues. Trimming cost V 3 bases and J 10 bases, with 26 bases left between them. The sample is drawn from a study of T cell changes during pregnancy in multiple sclerosis. The data were produced by immunoSEQ multiplex PCR, yet TCRdb's version contains in-frame clones alone and is incomplete. The data show tens of thousands of clones, over 80% seen once. Sequencing was performed on CD4+ T cells from peripheral blood mononuclear cells, taken before pregnancy. This chain uses TRBV6-1 with TRBJ2-3, with D perhaps TRBD1 (6 bases). The sequence was obtained from a female donor with multiple sclerosis, enrolled in a pregnancy study. The CDR3 DNA is TGTGCCAGCAGTGATCCTCCGCCAAAGGGACCTAACAGGGCGCAGTATTTT. Residues: CASSDPPPKGPNRAQYF.